The TCR beta chain under discussion was sequenced for a study of blood T cells in healthy people across ages. The wider study: T cells yielded about one barcoded beta molecule per two cells through template switching. Study-wide results and limits: Roughly linearly, TCR beta diversity per million T cells fell as age increased.

It was with a sample-barcoded 5' primer and a J-beta primer mix that a second PCR of roughly 7 to 12 cycles was run. TCRdb reprocessed the 5' RACE reads with MiXCR, giving one entry per CDR3 protein. This sample has roughly 800,000 distinct CDR3 sequences, with just under 25% found just once. This CDR3 is built from 15 residues. The germline CDR1 and CDR2 sequences are MRHNA and SNTAGT. With respect to this clonotype: Its antigen is not identified. The junction and the germline gene differ at one end; a read error may be behind it.

These data are also associated with another study on T cells of mothers and their children. That work contributes: Mother-child pairs who were related displayed a slightly higher overlap than unrelated pairs, a difference that was non-significant.

Sequencing was performed on blood. This chain links TRBV6-4 with TRBJ2-1; TRBD2 matches at 7 bases. This TCR was recovered from a boy younger than 18 in good health. The CDR3 sequence: CASSDAGALYNEQFF. CDR3 coding DNA: TGTGCCAGTAGTGACGCGGGAGCGCTTTACAATGAGCAGTTCTTC.